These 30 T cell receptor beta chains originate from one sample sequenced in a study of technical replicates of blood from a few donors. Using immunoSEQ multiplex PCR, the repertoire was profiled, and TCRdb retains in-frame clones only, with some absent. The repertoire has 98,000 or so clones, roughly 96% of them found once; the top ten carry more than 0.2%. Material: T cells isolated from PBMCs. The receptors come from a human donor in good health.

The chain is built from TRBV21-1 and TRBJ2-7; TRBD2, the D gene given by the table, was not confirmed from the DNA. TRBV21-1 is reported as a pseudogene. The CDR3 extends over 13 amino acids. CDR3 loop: CASSARLVREQYF. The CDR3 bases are TGTGCCAGCAGCGCCCGACTAGTCCGCGAGCAGTACTTC.

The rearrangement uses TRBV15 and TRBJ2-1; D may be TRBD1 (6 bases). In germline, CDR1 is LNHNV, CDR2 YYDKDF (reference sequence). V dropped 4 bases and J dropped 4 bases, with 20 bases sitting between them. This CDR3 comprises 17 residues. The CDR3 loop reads CATSTNREFKIYNEQFF. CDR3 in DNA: TGTGCCACCAGCACAAACAGGGAGTTTAAAATTTACAATGAGCAGTTCTTC.

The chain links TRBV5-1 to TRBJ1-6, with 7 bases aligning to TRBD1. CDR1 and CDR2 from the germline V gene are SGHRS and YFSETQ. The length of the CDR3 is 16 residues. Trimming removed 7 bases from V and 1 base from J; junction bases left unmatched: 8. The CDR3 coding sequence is TGCGCCAGCGCGCGACAGGGAGGTTCCTATAATTCACCCCTCCACTTT. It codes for CASARQGGSYNSPLHF.

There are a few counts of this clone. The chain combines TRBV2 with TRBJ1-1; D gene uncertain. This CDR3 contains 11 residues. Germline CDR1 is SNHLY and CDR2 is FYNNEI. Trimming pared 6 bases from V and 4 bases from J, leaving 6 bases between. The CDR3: CASREGTEAFF. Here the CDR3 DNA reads TGTGCCAGCAGAGAGGGCACTGAAGCTTTCTTT.

The CDR3 protein is CASTPTGGAGQPQHF. The CDR3 region has the DNA TGTGCCAGCACCCCGACAGGGGGCGCGGGGCAGCCCCAGCATTTT. The chain employs TRBV6-1 and TRBJ1-5; 10 bases agree with TRBD1. The germline CDR1 and CDR2 sequences are MNHNS and SASEGT. CDR3 length equals 15 residues. The ends lost 7 bases at V and 7 bases at J; junction bases unmatched: 10.

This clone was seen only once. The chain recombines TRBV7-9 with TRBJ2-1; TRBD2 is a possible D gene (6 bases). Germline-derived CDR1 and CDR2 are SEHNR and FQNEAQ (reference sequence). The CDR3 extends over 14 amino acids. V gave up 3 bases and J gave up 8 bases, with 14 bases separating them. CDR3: CASSFGGAGDEQFF. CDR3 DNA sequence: TGTGCCAGCAGCTTCGGGGGAGCTGGGGATGAGCAGTTCTTC.

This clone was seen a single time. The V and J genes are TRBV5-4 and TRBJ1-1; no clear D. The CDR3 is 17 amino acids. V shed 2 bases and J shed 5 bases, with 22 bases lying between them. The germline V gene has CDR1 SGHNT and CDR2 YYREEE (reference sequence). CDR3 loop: CASSFPLAGGSGTEAFF. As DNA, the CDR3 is TGTGCCAGCAGCTTCCCCCTGGCAGGAGGGTCTGGAACTGAAGCTTTCTTT.

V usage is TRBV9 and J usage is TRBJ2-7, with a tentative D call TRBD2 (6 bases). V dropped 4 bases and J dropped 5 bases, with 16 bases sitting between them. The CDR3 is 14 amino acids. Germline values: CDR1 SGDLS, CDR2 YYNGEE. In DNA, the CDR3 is TGTGCCAGCAGCACCGAGCCGGGAGCGGACGAGCAGTACTTC. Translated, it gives CASSTEPGADEQYF.

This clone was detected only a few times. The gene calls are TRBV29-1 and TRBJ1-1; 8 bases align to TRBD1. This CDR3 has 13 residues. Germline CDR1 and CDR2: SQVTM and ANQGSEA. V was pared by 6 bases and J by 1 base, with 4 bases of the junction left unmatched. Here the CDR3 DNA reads TGCAGCGTGCAGGGGGCCCAGAACACTGAAGCTTTCTTT. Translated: CSVQGAQNTEAFF.

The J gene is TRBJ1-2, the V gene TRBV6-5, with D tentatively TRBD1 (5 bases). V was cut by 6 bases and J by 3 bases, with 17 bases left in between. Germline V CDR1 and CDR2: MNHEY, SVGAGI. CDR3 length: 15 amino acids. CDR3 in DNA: TGTGCCAGCAGAGCCGCGGGACGGGGGGACTATGGCTACACCTTC. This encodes CASRAAGRGDYGYTF.

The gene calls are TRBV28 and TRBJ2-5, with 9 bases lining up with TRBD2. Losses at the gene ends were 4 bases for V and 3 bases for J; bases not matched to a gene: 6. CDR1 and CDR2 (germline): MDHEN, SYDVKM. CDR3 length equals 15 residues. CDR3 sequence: CASSSYIAGEETQYF. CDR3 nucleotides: TGTGCCAGCAGTTCCTATATAGCGGGAGAAGAGACCCAGTACTTC.

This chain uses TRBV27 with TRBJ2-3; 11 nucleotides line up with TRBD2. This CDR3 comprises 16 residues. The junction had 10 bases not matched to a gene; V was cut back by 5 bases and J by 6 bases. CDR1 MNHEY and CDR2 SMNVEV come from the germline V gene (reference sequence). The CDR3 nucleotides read TGTGCCAGCAGTCCTTCCCCACTAGCGGGGGCGGATACGCAGTATTTT. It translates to CASSPSPLAGADTQYF.

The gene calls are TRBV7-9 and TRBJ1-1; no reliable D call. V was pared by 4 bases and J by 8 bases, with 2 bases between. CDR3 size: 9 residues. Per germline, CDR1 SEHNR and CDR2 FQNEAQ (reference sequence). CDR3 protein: CASSSEAFF. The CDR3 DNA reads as TGTGCCAGCAGCTCGGAAGCTTTCTTT.

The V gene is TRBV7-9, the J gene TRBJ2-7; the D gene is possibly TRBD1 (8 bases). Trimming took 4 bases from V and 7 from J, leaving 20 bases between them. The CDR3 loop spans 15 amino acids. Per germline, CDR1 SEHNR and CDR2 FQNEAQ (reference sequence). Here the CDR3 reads CASSSLQGGAREQYF. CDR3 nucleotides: TGTGCCAGCAGCTCACTACAGGGGGGGGCGCGTGAGCAGTACTTC.

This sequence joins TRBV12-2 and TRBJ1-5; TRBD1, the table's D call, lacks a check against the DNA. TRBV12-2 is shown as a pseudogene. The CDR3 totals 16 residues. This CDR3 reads CASRLVGGQRFRPQHF. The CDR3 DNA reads TGTGCAAGTCGCTTAGTAGGCGGACAGAGGTTCCGGCCCCAGCATTTT.

CDR3 sequence reads: CASKERGHETQYF. Here the CDR3 DNA reads TGTGCCAGTAAGGAGCGGGGCCACGAGACCCAGTACTTC. This chain connects TRBV19 to TRBJ2-5, with TRBD2 matching 7 bases. This CDR3 is built from 13 residues. The germline V gene has CDR1 LNHDA and CDR2 SQIVND (reference sequence). The J segment lost 5 bases and the V segment lost 7 bases, leaving 7 bases of the junction unmatched.

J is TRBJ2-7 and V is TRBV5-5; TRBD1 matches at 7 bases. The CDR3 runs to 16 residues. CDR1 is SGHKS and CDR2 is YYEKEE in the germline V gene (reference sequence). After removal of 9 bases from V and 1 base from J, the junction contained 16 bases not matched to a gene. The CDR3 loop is CATGQPRDSRSYEQYF. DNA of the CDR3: TGTGCCACCGGGCAGCCCCGGGACAGCCGGTCCTACGAGCAGTACTTC.

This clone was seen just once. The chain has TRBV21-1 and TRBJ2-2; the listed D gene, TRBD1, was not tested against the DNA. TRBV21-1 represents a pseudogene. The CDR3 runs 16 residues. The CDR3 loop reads CASSAKTGTETGELFF. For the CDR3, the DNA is TGTGCCAGCAGCGCCAAAACCGGGACAGAGACCGGGGAGCTGTTTTTT.

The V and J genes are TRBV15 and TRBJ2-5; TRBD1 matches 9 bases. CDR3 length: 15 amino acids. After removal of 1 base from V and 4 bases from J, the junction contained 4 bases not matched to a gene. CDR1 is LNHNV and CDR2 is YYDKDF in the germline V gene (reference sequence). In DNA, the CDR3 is TGTGCCACCAGCAGAGGGGACAGGGAGCCAGAGACCCAGTACTTC. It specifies CATSRGDREPETQYF.

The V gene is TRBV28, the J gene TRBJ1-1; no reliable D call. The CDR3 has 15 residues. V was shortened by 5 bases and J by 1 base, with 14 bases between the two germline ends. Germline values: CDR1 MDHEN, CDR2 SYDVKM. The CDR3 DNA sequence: TGTGCCAGCAGTCTCGAGACATACAGGAACACTGAAGCTTTCTTT. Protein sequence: CASSLETYRNTEAFF.

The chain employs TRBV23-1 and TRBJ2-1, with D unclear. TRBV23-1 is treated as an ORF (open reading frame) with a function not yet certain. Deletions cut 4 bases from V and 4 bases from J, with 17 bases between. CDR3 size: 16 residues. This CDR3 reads CASSPPPTDQYNEQFF. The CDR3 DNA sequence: TGCGCCAGCAGTCCTCCTCCTACAGATCAATACAATGAGCAGTTCTTC.

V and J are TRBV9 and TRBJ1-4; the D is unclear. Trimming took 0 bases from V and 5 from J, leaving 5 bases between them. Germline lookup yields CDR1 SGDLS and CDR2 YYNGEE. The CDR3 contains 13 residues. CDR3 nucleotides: TGTGCCAGCAGCGTAGTAGAAAATGAAAAACTGTTTTTT. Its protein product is CASSVVENEKLFF.

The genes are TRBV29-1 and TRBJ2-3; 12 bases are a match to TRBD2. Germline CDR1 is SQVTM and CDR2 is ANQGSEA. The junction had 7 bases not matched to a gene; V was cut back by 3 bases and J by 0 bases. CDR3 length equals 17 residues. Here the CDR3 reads CSVDLASGRVSTDTQYF. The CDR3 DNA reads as TGCAGCGTTGACTTGGCTAGCGGGAGGGTAAGCACAGATACGCAGTATTTT.

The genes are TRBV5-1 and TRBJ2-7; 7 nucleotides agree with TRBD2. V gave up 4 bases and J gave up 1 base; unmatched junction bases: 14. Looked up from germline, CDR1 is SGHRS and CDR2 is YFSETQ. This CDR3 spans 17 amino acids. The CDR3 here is CASSPVNGRYPSYEQYF. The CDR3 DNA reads TGCGCCAGCAGCCCGGTGAACGGGAGGTACCCTTCCTACGAGCAGTACTTC.

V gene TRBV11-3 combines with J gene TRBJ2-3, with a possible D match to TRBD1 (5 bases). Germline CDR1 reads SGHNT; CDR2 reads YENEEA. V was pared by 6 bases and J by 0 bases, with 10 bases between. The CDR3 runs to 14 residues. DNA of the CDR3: TGTGCCAGCAGTCAGCAGGGTAGCACAGATACGCAGTATTTT. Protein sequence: CASSQQGSTDTQYF. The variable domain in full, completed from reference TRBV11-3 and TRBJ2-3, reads EAGVVQSPRYKIIEKKQPVAFWCNPISGHNTLYWYLQNLGQGPELLIRYENEEAVDDSQLPKDRFSAERLKGVDSTLKIQPAELGDSAVYLCASSQQGSTDTQYFGPGTRLTVL.

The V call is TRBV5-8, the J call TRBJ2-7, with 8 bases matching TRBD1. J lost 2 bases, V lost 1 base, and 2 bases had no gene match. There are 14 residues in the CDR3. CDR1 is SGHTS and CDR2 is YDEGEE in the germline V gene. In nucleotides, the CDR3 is TGTGCCAGCAGCTTGAGGACAGGGCCCTACGAGCAGTACTTC. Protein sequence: CASSLRTGPYEQYF. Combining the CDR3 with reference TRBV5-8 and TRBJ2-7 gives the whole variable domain EAGVTQSPTHLIKTRGQQATLRCSPISGHTSVYWYQQALGLGLQFLLWYDEGEERNRGNFPPRFSGRQFPNYSSELNVNALELEDSALYLCASSLRTGPYEQYFGPGTRLTVT.

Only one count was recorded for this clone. The CDR3 spells CASNTDLNTEAFF. The DNA for the CDR3 is TGCGCCAGCAACACGGACTTGAACACTGAAGCTTTCTTT. The gene calls are TRBV5-1 and TRBJ1-1; D remains unclear. The V end lost 6 bases, the J end lost 0 bases, and 9 bases lay between the germline ends. From germline, CDR1 is SGHRS and CDR2 YFSETQ. The CDR3 spans 13 residues.

CDR3 amino acids: CASGTGGAAYEQYF. The CDR3, as DNA: TGTGCTAGTGGGACCGGGGGAGCTGCCTACGAGCAGTACTTC. V gene TRBV12-5 combines with J gene TRBJ2-7; perhaps TRBD2 as D (6 bases). CDR1 is LGHNT, CDR2 FRNRAP, per germline. The germline V and J ends were trimmed by 6 bases and 2 bases, with 14 bases remaining between them. This CDR3 contains 14 residues.

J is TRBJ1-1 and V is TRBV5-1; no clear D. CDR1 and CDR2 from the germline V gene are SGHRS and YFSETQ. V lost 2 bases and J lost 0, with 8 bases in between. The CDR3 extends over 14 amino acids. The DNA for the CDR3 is TGCGCCAGCAGCTTTTCGGTACTGAACACTGAAGCTTTCTTT. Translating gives CASSFSVLNTEAFF.

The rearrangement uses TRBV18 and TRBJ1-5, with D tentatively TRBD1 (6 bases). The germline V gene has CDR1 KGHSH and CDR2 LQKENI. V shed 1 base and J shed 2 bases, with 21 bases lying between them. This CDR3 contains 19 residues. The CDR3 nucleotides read TGTGCCAGCTCACCACTTTTTCGGGAAGGGGGATTGGGCAATCAGCCCCAGCATTTT. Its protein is CASSPLFREGGLGNQPQHF.